This is a list of T cell receptor beta chains from one sample in a study of tumor-infiltrating lymphocytes in primary liver carcinoma. Each CDR3 protein gets one entry after TCRdb re-called the multiplex PCR reads with MiXCR. The sample has some 190,000 distinct CDR3 sequences, 85% seen once. Source material: tumor tissue from primary liver carcinoma. Every receptor here comes from a man aged 35 to 55 with primary liver carcinoma and hepatitis B virus infection. Each CDR3 is given with its conserved first and last residue. Each record gives: J gene, V gene, clone size, D gene, CDR3 DNA, CDR3 protein. The D gene is left open where the match is weak. The listing skips clone size in some rows; elsewhere it reads once, few, many or a size class.

>TRBJ2-1|TRBV5-1|-|TRBD2
TGCGCCAGCAGCTTGGTAGCGGGAGTTACCTACAGTGAGCAGCTCTTC
CASSLVAGVTYSEQLF
>TRBJ2-1|TRBV5-1|-|-
TGCGTCAGCGGCCAGATACCGGGCAATGAGCAGTCCTTC
CVSGQIPGNEQSF
>TRBJ2-3|TRBV7-8|-|-
TGTGCAAGCAGCTTAGACGGGTCCCACACAGATACGCCGTATTTT
CASSLDGSHTDTPYF
>TRBJ1-1|TRBV6-6|-|-
TGTGTCAGCACTCTACAGGGTCCTAACACTGAAGCTTTCTTT
CVSTLQGPNTEAFF
>TRBJ2-3|TRBV4-2|once|TRBD2
TGTGGCGGCAGCCAAGATTTGGGGACTAGGGGCGGTACGCAGTATTTT
CGGSQDLGTRGGTQYF
>TRBJ2-2|TRBV10-1|-|-
TGCGCCAGCTCCGACGACTCAGACACCTGGGAGCTGTCTTTT
CASSDDSDTWELSF
>TRBJ1-5|TRBV11-2|once|-
TGTGCCAACAGCCTAAAAGGGGGACTGACGAATCAGCCCCAGCGTTTC
CANSLKGGLTNQPQRF
>TRBJ2-7|TRBV28|-|TRBD1
TGTGCCGGCAAGGGACAGGGCCACGAGCAGTACTTC
CAGKGQGHEQYF
>TRBJ2-5|TRBV29-1|-|TRBD1
TGCAGCGCAGAAGTGTCCGACAGGGCCGAGACCCAGTACTTC
CSAEVSDRAETQYF
>TRBJ2-5|TRBV10-3|-|-
TGTCCCATCAGGGCAGATCGGAGAGAGGCCCAGTATTTC
CPIRADRREAQYF
>TRBJ1-1|TRBV29-1|-|-
TGCAGCGTCTCCCAGGGCAGGGTTGTAGCTTTCTTT
CSVSQGRVVAFF
>TRBJ2-1|TRBV11-3|-|TRBD2
TGTGCCAGCAGCTTAGGTATAGCGGGAGGGCGAACTGGGCAGCTCTTC
CASSLGIAGGRTGQLF
>TRBJ1-1|TRBV5-8|-|-
TGTGCCAGCAGCACCTCAGACACCCTGAGAGGTCCGAACACTGAAGCTTTCTTT
CASSTSDTLRGPNTEAFF
>TRBJ2-7|TRBV11-2|-|-
TGTGCCGGCAGCTCTAACAGGAATTCATACGAGCAGTACTTC
CAGSSNRNSYEQYF
>TRBJ2-7|TRBV6-2/TRBV6-3|-|-
TGTGCCACCAGCCTCCGGGCCAGAGCCCACGAGCAGTACTTC
CATSLRARAHEQYF
>TRBJ2-5|TRBV12-3/TRBV12-4|-|-
TGTGCCAGCATGGGAGTGACAGTACAAGAGACCCAGTACTTC
CASMGVTVQETQYF
>TRBJ2-5|TRBV11-2|-|-
TGTGCCAGCAGCTTAATCAAGGGACGCCAAGAGACCCAGTACTTC
CASSLIKGRQETQYF
>TRBJ2-7|TRBV6-2/TRBV6-3|-|-
TGTGCCAGTAGTTACTATGGGTCAGGAGAGCAGTACTTC
CASSYYGSGEQYF
>TRBJ1-5|TRBV14|-|-
TGTGCCAGCAACCAAGGACGGGATCAGTCCCAGCATTTT
CASNQGRDQSQHF
>TRBJ2-3|TRBV6-1|-|-
TGTGCCAGCAGTGAACAAGGACACAATGATACGCAGTATTTT
CASSEQGHNDTQYF
>TRBJ2-7|TRBV12-3/TRBV12-4|-|-
TGTGCCTGCAGCATCCCGGGACTCCCATACGGGCAGTACTTC
CACSIPGLPYGQYF
>TRBJ1-6|TRBV4-3|few|-
TGCGCCAACAGCCAAGATTGGGGCAGGGTCTCTTTCAATTCACCCCTCCACTTT
CANSQDWGRVSFNSPLHF
>TRBJ1-1|TRBV29-1|-|-
TGCAGCGTTGAATCCCGGGTCACTGGAGCTTTCTTT
CSVESRVTGAFF
>TRBJ2-2|TRBV12-3/TRBV12-4|-|TRBD2
TGTGCCAACAGTTTTGGGACTAGCGGGAGACCCGGGGAGCTGCTTTTT
CANSFGTSGRPGELLF
>TRBJ2-1|TRBV11-2|once|-
TGTGCCATCAGCTTATCTAGCCGGGTCGATGAGCAGTTCTTC
CAISLSSRVDEQFF
>TRBJ2-1|TRBV4-1|-|TRBD2
TGCACCAGCAGCCCTGAACTAGCGGGGGCTTACAATGGACAGTCCTTC
CTSSPELAGAYNGQSF
>TRBJ2-6|TRBV5-1|-|TRBD2
TGCACCAGCAGCTTGGATGCGGGAGCTGGTGCCAACGTCCTGACTTTC
CTSSLDAGAGANVLTF
>TRBJ2-1|TRBV4-1|-|TRBD1
TGCGCCAGCAGCCATCGGGACAGGCAATACTGCAATGAGCAATTCTTC
CASSHRDRQYCNEQFF
>TRBJ2-7|TRBV12-3/TRBV12-4|-|-
TGTGCCAGCAGCCCCCATCCGGGATATGGAGACCACGAGCAGTACTTC
CASSPHPGYGDHEQYF
>TRBJ2-7|TRBV14|-|TRBD2
TGTGCCAGCAGCCCCCTACTAGCGGAAGCCCCTATGGTCACCTACGAGCAGTACTTC
CASSPLLAEAPMVTYEQYF
>TRBJ2-3|TRBV14|-|-
TGTGTCAGCAGCCAAGGATACACAGGTACGCAGTATTTT
CVSSQGYTGTQYF
>TRBJ2-2|TRBV6-2/TRBV6-3|-|-
TGTTCCAGCAGTTGGGCAGCCTCGAATACCGGGGAGCTGTTTTTT
CSSSWAASNTGELFF
>TRBJ2-3|TRBV24-1|-|TRBD1
TGTGCCATCAGTGATAGAAGGACAGGGAATACAGATACGCAGTATTTT
CAISDRRTGNTDTQYF
>TRBJ1-1|TRBV28|-|-
TGTGCCAGCAGTTTAGACGGGAGCACTGAAGCTTTCTTT
CASSLDGSTEAFF
>TRBJ1-1|TRBV28|many|TRBD1
TGTGCCAGCAGTTTAAGACAGGGACGAAACACTGAAGCTTTCTTT
CASSLRQGRNTEAFF
>TRBJ2-1|TRBV6-6|-|-
TGTGCCAGCAGTTCCCGGACTACCCCCCTCGGACAGCTCTTC
CASSSRTTPLGQLF
>TRBJ2-2|TRBV11-1|-|-
TGTGCCAACAGCCCGGGGGTCGGGGCGAACACCGGGGAGCCGTTTTTC
CANSPGVGANTGEPFF